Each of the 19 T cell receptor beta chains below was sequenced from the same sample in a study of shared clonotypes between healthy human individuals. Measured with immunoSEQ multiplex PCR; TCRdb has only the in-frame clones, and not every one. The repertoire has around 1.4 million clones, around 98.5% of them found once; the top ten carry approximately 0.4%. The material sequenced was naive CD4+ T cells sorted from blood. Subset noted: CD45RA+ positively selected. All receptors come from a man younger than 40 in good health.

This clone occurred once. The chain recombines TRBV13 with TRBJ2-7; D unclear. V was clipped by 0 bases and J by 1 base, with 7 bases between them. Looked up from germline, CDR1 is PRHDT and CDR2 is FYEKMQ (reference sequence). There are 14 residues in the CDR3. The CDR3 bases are TGTGCCAGCAGCTTAGGCAGGTTGTCCTACGAGCAGTACTTC. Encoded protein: CASSLGRLSYEQYF.

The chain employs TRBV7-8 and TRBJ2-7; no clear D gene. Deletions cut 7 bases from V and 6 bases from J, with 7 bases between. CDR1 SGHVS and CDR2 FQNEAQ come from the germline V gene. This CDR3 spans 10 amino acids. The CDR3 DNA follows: TGTGCCAGCAACGGCGTCGAGCAGTACTTC. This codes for CASNGVEQYF.

The CDR3 loop reads CSAQTLNTEAFF. The CDR3 DNA is TGCAGCGCGCAGACTTTGAACACTGAAGCTTTCTTT. The gene calls are TRBV29-1 and TRBJ1-1; D is undetermined. The ends were cut back, 7 bases at V and 0 bases at J, with 9 bases in the middle. The CDR3 has 12 amino acids. CDR1 is SQVTM, CDR2 ANQGSEA, per germline.

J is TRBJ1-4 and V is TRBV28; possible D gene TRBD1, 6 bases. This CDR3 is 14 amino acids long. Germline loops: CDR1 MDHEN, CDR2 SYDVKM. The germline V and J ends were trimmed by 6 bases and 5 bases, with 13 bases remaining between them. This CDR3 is CASRTTGRNEKLFF. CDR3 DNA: TGTGCCAGCAGAACTACAGGGAGGAATGAAAAACTGTTTTTT.

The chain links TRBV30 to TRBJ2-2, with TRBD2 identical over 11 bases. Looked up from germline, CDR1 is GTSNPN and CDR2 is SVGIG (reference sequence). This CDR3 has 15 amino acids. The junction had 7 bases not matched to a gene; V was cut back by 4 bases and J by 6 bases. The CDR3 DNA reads TGTGCCTGGAATGGGTTACTAGCGGGAGCCGGGGAGCTGTTTTTT. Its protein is CAWNGLLAGAGELFF. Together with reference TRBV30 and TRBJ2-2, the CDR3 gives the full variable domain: SQTIHQWPATLVQPVGSPLSLECTVEGTSNPNLYWYRQAAGRGLQLLFYSVGIGQISSEVPQNLSASRPQDRQFILSSKKLLLSDSGFYLCAWNGLLAGAGELFFGEGSRLTVL.

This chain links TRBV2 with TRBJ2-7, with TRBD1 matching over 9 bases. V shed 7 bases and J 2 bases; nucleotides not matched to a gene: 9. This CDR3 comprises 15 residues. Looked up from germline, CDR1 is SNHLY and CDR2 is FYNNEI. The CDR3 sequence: CASTVGTGRPYEQYF. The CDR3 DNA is TGTGCCAGCACCGTGGGGACAGGGCGTCCCTACGAGCAGTACTTC.

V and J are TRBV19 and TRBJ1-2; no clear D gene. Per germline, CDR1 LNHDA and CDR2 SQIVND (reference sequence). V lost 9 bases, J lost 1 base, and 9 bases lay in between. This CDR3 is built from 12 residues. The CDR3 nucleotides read TGTGCCAGCGGTCAGAATAACTATGGCTACACCTTC. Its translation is CASGQNNYGYTF.

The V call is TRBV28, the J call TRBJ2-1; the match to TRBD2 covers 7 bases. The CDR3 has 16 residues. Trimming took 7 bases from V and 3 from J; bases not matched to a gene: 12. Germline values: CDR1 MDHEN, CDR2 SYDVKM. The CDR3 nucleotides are TGTGCCAGCAACCCTCTAACGGGAGGTGTCTACAATGAGCAGTTCTTC. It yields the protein CASNPLTGGVYNEQFF.

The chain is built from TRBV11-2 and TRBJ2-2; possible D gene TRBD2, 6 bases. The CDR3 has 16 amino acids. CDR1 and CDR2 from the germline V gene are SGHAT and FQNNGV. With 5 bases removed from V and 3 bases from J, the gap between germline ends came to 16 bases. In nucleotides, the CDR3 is TGTGCCAGCAGCGTTTGGTCGGGAGAGGACACCGGGGAGCTGTTTTTT. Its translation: CASSVWSGEDTGELFF.

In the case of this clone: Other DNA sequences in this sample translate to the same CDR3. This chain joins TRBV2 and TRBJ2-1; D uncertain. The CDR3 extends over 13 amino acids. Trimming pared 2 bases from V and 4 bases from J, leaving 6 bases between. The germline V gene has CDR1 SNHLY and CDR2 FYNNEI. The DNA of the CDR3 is TGTGCCAGCAGTGAAAGGCAGTACAATGAGCAGTTCTTC. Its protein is CASSERQYNEQFF.

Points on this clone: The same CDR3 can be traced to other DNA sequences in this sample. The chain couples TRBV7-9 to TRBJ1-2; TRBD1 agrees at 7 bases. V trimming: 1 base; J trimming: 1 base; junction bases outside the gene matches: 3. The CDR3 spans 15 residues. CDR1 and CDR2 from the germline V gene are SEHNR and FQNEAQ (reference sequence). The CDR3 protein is CASSLEQGSNYGYTF. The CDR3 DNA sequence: TGTGCCAGCAGCTTAGAACAGGGGAGTAACTATGGCTACACCTTC.

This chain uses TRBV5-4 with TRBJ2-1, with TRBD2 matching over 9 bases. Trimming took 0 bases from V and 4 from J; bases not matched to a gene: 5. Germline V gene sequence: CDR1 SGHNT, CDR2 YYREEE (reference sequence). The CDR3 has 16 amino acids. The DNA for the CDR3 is TGTGCCAGCAGCTTGGTTTTAGCGGGAGAATACAATGAGCAGTTCTTC. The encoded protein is CASSLVLAGEYNEQFF.

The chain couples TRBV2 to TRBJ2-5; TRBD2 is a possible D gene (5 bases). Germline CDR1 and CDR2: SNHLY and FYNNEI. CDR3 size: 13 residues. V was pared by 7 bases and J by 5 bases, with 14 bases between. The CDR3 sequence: CASTAPRGETQYF. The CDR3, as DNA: TGTGCCAGCACCGCCCCTCGAGGGGAGACCCAGTACTTC. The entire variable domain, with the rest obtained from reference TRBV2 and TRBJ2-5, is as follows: EPEVTQTPSHQVTQMGQEVILRCVPISNHLYFYWYRQILGQKVEFLVSFYNNEISEKSEIFDDQFSVERPDGSNFTLKIRSTKLEDSAMYFCASTAPRGETQYFGPGTRLLVL.

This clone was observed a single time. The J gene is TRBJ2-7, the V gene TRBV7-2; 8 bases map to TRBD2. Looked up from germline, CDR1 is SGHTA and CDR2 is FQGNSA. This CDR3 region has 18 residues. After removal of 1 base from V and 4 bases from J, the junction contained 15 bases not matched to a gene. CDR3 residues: CASSLGGSAGLVLYEQYF. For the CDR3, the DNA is TGTGCCAGCAGCTTAGGAGGGAGTGCGGGACTAGTACTTTACGAGCAGTACTTC.

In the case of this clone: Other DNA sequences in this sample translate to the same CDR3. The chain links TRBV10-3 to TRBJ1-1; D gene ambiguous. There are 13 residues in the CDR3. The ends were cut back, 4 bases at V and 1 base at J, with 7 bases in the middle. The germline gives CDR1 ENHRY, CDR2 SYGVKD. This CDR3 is CAISGTENTEAFF. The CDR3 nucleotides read TGTGCCATCAGTGGTACGGAGAACACTGAAGCTTTCTTT.

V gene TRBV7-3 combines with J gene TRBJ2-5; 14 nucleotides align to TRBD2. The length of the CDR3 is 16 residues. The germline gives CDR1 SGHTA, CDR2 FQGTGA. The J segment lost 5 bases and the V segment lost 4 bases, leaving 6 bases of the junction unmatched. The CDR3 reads CASSSGTSGSVETQYF. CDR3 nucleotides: TGTGCCAGCAGCTCCGGGACTAGCGGGAGCGTTGAGACCCAGTACTTC.

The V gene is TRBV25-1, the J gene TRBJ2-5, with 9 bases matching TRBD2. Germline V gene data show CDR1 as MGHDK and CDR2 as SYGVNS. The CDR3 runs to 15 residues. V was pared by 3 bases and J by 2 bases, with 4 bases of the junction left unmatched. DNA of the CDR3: TGTGCCAGCAGTGAGAGCACTAGCGGGCAAGAGACCCAGTACTTC. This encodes CASSESTSGQETQYF.

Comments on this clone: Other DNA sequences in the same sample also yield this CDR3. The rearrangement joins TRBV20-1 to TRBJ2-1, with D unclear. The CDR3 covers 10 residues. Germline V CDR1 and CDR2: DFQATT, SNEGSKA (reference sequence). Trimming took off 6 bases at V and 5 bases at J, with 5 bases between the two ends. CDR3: CSATHNEQFF. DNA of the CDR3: TGCAGTGCCACCCACAATGAGCAGTTCTTC.

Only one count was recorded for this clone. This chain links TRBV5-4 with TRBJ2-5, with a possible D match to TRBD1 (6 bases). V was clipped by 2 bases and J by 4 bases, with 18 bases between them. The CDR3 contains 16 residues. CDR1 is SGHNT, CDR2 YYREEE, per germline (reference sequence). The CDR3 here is CASSLSRGQGIETQYF. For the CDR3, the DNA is TGTGCCAGCAGCTTATCCCGGGGCCAGGGGATAGAGACCCAGTACTTC.